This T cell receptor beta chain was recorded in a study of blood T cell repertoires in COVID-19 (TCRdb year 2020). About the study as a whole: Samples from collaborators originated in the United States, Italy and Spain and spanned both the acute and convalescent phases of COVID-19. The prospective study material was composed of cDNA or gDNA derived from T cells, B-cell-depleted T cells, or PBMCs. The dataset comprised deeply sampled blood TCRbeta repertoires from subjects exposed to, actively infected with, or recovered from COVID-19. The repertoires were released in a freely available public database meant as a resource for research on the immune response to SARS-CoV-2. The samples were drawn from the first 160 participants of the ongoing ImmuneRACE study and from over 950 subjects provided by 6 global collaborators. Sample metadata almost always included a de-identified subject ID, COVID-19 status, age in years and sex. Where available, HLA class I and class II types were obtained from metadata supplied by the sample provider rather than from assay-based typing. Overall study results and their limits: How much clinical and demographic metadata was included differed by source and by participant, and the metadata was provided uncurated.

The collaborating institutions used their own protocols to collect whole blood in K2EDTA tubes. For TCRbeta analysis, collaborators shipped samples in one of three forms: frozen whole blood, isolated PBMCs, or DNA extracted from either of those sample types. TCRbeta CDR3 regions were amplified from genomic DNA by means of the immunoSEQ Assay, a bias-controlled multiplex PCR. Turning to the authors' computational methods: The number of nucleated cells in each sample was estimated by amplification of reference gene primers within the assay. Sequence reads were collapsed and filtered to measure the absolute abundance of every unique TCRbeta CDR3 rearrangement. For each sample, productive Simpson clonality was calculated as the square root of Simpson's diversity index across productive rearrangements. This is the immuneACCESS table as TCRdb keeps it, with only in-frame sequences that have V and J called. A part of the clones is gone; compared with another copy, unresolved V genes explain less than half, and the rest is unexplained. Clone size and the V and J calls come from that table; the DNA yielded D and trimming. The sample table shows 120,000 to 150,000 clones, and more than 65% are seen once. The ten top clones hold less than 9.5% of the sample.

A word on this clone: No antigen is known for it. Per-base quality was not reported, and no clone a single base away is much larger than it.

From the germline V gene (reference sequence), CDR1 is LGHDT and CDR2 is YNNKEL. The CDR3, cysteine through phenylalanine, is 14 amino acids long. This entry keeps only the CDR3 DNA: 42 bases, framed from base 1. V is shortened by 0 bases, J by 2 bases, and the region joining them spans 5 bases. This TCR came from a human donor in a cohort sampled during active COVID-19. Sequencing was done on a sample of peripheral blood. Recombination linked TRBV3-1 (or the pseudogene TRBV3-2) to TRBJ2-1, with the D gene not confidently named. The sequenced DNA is TGTGCCAGCAGCCAAGACAGGCCCTACAATGAGCAGTTCTTC. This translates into CASSQDRPYNEQFF.